The 20 T cell receptor beta chains reported below all come from one sample, sequenced in a study of blood T cells in healthy people across ages. A J-beta primer mix and a sample-barcoded 5' primer were used in a second PCR of roughly 7 to 12 cycles. TCRdb used MiXCR to reprocess the 5' RACE reads, holding one entry per CDR3 protein. Among about 1 million distinct CDR3 sequences, 40% to 50% were seen once, and the ten largest hold under 20%. The specimen was blood. These TCRs come from a woman aged 60-75 years in good health.

The table lists this clonotype with a few counts. The rearrangement joins TRBV20-1 to TRBJ1-1; tentative D call: TRBD1 (5 bases). The V end lost 6 bases, the J end lost 3 bases, and 11 bases lay between the germline ends. The germline V gene has CDR1 DFQATT and CDR2 SNEGSKA (reference sequence). This CDR3 region has 12 residues. CDR3 in DNA: TGCAGTGCGGTAGAAGGGGACACTGAAGCTTTCTTT. It codes for CSAVEGDTEAFF.

With regard to this clonotype: The junction differs from germline at one of its ends, possibly a read error. The rearrangement joins TRBV2 to TRBJ2-3; D tentatively reads TRBD1 or TRBD2 (7 bases each). The germline CDR1 and CDR2 sequences are SNHLY and FYNNEI. The CDR3 covers 18 residues. In DNA, the CDR3 is TGTGCCAGCAGGGAAGCGCCGAGACTAGCAGGGGGGGGAGATACGCAGTATTTT. Encoded protein: CASREAPRLAGGGDTQYF.

This clonotype turned up a few times. The V gene is TRBV3-1, the J gene TRBJ2-4; tentatively, D is TRBD1 (6 bases). The germline V and J ends were trimmed by 4 bases and 0 bases, with 10 bases remaining between them. The CDR3 spans 15 residues. Germline V gene lookup returns CDR1 LGHDT and CDR2 YNNKEL (reference sequence). The CDR3 is CASSRDILAKNIQYF. The CDR3 region has the DNA TGTGCCAGCAGCCGGGACATTTTAGCCAAAAACATTCAGTACTTC. Based on the CDR3 plus reference TRBV3-1 and TRBJ2-4, the full variable domain is DTAVSQTPKYLVTQMGNDKSIKCEQNLGHDTMYWYKQDSKKFLKIMFSYNNKELIINETVPNRFSPKSPDKAHLNLHINSLELGDSAVYFCASSRDILAKNIQYFGAGTRLSVL.

The chain carries TRBV20-1 and TRBJ2-1, with D possibly TRBD2 on 5 matching bases. The J call may be faulty, since TRBJ2-7 better matches the DNA end. There are 14 residues in the CDR3. Germline V gene data show CDR1 as DFQATT and CDR2 as SNEGSKA (reference sequence). The CDR3 is CSGERLSSYNEQYF. The CDR3 nucleotides are TGCAGTGGGGAGCGCTTGAGCTCCTACAATGAGCAGTACTTC.

There are a few counts of this clonotype. V is TRBV11-2 and J is TRBJ2-1; possibly TRBD2 for D (5 bases). The V gene's germline CDR1 is SGHAT and CDR2 FQNNGV. This CDR3 contains 18 residues. V lost 5 bases, J lost 0 bases, and 20 bases lay in between. CDR3 sequence: CASSQASRLYSSYNEQFF. CDR3 coding DNA: TGTGCCAGCAGCCAAGCCAGCCGACTATACAGCTCCTACAATGAGCAGTTCTTC.

This clonotype was seen only once. This chain links TRBV2 with TRBJ1-2; D remains ambiguous. V lost 2 bases to trimming and J lost 3 bases, with 16 bases between them. The CDR3 has 16 residues. Germline loops: CDR1 SNHLY, CDR2 FYNNEI. The CDR3 reads CASSETRGRHYYGYTF. DNA for the CDR3: TGTGCCAGCAGTGAAACCCGTGGCAGACACTACTATGGCTACACCTTC.

This sequence joins TRBV25-1 and TRBJ2-5; D might be TRBD1 or TRBD2, each matching 6 bases. Trimming removed 2 bases from V and 2 bases from J, with 15 bases in between. The CDR3 has 16 amino acids. CDR1 and CDR2 from the germline V gene are MGHDK and SYGVNS. CDR3 protein: CASSEIIRGRQETQYF. CDR3 DNA sequence: TGTGCCAGCAGTGAAATCATCCGGGGGCGGCAAGAGACCCAGTACTTC.

The V and J genes are TRBV5-4 and TRBJ2-5; D tentatively reads TRBD1 or TRBD2 (6 bases each). With 3 bases removed from V and 2 bases from J, the gap between germline ends came to 14 bases. In germline, CDR1 is SGHNT, CDR2 YYREEE (reference sequence). CDR3 size: 15 residues. The DNA for the CDR3 is TGTGCCAGCAGCTGGGGAGGACAGATTCAAGAGACCCAGTACTTC. This sequence encodes CASSWGGQIQETQYF.

The count of this clonotype is one. The CDR3, as DNA: TGTGCCAGCAGCTTGGGGGGACAGGGGTTGGGCAATGAGCAGTTCTTC. Translating it yields CASSLGGQGLGNEQFF. This chain connects TRBV5-4 to TRBJ2-1; 10 bases fit TRBD1. This CDR3 spans 16 amino acids. Germline V gives CDR1 SGHNT, CDR2 YYREEE (reference sequence). Trimming removed 0 bases from V and 6 bases from J; junction bases left unmatched: 6.

The rearrangement joins TRBV10-3 to TRBJ2-3; D uncertain. The V end lost 5 bases, the J end lost 5 bases, and 11 bases lay between the germline ends. Germline lookup yields CDR1 ENHRY and CDR2 SYGVKD. There are 13 residues in the CDR3. CDR3 sequence: CAISLQVRDTQYF. DNA of the CDR3: TGTGCCATCAGTCTCCAGGTCCGAGATACGCAGTATTTT.

CDR3 amino acids: CASSPLKGGVPNTEAFF. CDR3 coding DNA: TGTGCCAGCAGCCCCCTAAAAGGGGGGGTCCCAAACACTGAAGCTTTCTTT. This chain joins TRBV14 and TRBJ1-1; D is perhaps TRBD1 (6 bases). The CDR3 covers 17 residues. Trimming pared 4 bases from V and 2 bases from J, leaving 20 bases between. CDR1 SGHDN and CDR2 FVKESK come from the germline V gene.

In its sample, this clonotype was seen a few times. This CDR3 reads CASSSDSETQYF. The CDR3 DNA reads TGTGCCAGCAGCTCCGACAGTGAGACCCAGTACTTC. V gene TRBV11-2 combines with J gene TRBJ2-5, with D possibly being TRBD1 (5 bases). Trimming left V 4 bases short and J 5 bases short, with 8 bases between. Germline CDR1 and CDR2: SGHAT and FQNNGV. This CDR3 is 12 amino acids long.

In its sample, this clonotype was seen many times. This chain joins TRBV20-1 and TRBJ2-1; D is unresolved. The CDR3 has 13 amino acids. The V end was cut by 1 base, the J end by 4 bases, with 8 bases between. Germline V gene sequence: CDR1 DFQATT, CDR2 SNEGSKA (reference sequence). The CDR3 nucleotides are TGCAGTGCTAGAGGTGCAGGTTACAATGAGCAGTTCTTC. Its protein is CSARGAGYNEQFF.

In its sample, this clonotype was seen many times. This chain links TRBV9 with TRBJ2-5, with TRBD2 matching over 8 bases. V trimming: 0 bases; J trimming: 5 bases; junction bases outside the gene matches: 3. CDR3 length: 14 residues. In germline, CDR1 is SGDLS, CDR2 YYNGEE. The DNA of the CDR3 is TGTGCCAGCAGCGTAGATCCGGGAGGGGAGACCCAGTACTTC. It is translated as CASSVDPGGETQYF.

Details on this clonotype: Compared with germline, one end of the junction differs, possibly owing to a read error. The chain joins TRBV9 to TRBJ2-5, with 9 nucleotides matching TRBD2. This CDR3 spans 15 amino acids. Germline lookup yields CDR1 SGDLS and CDR2 YYNGEE. The CDR3 sequence is CASSVWTSESEAQYF. CDR3 DNA: TGTGCCAGCAGCGTCTGGACTAGCGAGTCAGAGGCCCAGTACTTC.

V usage is TRBV12-3 or TRBV12-4 and J usage is TRBJ1-2; D call uncertain. The CDR3 covers 15 residues. Trimming removed 6 bases from V and 4 bases from J, with 18 bases in between. CDR3 amino acids: CASSPHVDTPYGYTF. CDR3 sequence (DNA): TGTGCCAGCAGCCCCCATGTCGACACGCCCTATGGCTACACCTTC.

This chain joins TRBV12-3 or TRBV12-4 and TRBJ2-5; 7 bases agree with TRBD2. The CDR3 has 15 residues. The junction had 5 bases not matched to a gene; V was cut back by 3 bases and J by 1 base. For the CDR3, the DNA is TGTGCCAGCAGTTTGTCCGCTAGCGGCCAAGAGACCCAGTACTTC. Protein product: CASSLSASGQETQYF.

The CDR3 sequence is CASSLAGGGHEQFF. The CDR3 DNA reads TGTGCCAGCAGCTTAGCGGGAGGGGGCCATGAGCAGTTCTTC. The V gene is TRBV7-8, the J gene TRBJ2-1; D possibly matches TRBD1 or TRBD2 (7 bases each). CDR1 and CDR2 from the germline V gene are SGHVS and FQNEAQ. The CDR3 is made up of 14 amino acids. V lost 0 bases and J lost 8, with 11 bases in between.

J is TRBJ2-5 and V is TRBV20-1, with D unclear. V was clipped by 5 bases and J by 11 bases, with 18 bases between them. This CDR3 comprises 12 residues. Germline V gene lookup returns CDR1 DFQATT and CDR2 SNEGSKA (reference sequence). CDR3 sequence (DNA): TGCAGTGCTGGACCTTTAGTGGGTGAGCAGTACTTC. This gives the protein CSAGPLVGEQYF.

This clonotype was detected a few times. The rearrangement links TRBV2 to TRBJ2-5; possibly TRBD2 for D (5 bases). The CDR3 is made up of 15 amino acids. V was cut by 1 base and J by 9 bases, with 18 bases left in between. Germline V gene sequence: CDR1 SNHLY, CDR2 FYNNEI. CDR3 sequence (DNA): TGTGCCAGCAGTGAAGACACAGTCCCCTCCGGGGCCCAGTACTTC. Amino acid sequence: CASSEDTVPSGAQYF.